Only a few counts were recorded for the clone carrying this T cell receptor beta chain. Deletions cut 0 bases from V and 5 bases from J, with 11 bases between. The CDR3 runs to 15 residues. The germline gives CDR1 LNHNV, CDR2 YYDKDF (reference sequence). This specimen belongs to a study of T-cell memory formation after mild COVID-19. TCRdb re-called the 5' RACE reads through MiXCR, storing one row per CDR3 protein. Among around 150,000 distinct CDR3 sequences listed, 25% to 40% were seen once. The source is an adult woman who had mild COVID-19 (a few samples of this study predate the infection). Cell type and time point are not known. Sequencing was carried out using PBMCs or a T cell subset sorted from them (not recorded which). V usage is TRBV15 and J usage is TRBJ1-5; D is undetermined. CDR3 nucleotides: TGTGCCACCAGCAGAGATCAGAGGGAACATCAGCCCCAGCATTTT. Amino acids: CATSRDQREHQPQHF.